This passage covers 14 T cell receptor beta chains from one sample sequenced in a study of cytomegalovirus exposure and HLA in healthy donors. PCR used 60 Vbeta primers and 13 Jbeta primers. Measured with immunoSEQ multiplex PCR; TCRdb has only the in-frame clones, and not every one. This table has 140,000 to 150,000 clones, about 74% appearing once. Specimen: PBMCs. The source is a man in his forties in good health and CMV-seropositive.

The rearrangement links TRBV18 to TRBJ2-7; TRBD1 is a possible D gene (5 bases). The CDR3 sequence is 15 residues long. Trimming removed 3 bases from V and 0 bases from J, with 12 bases in between. Germline CDR1 KGHSH, CDR2 LQKENI. In DNA, the CDR3 is TGTGCCAGCTCACCGGCGACAGCCATCTCCTACGAGCAGTACTTC. It yields the protein CASSPATAISYEQYF.

CDR3 in DNA: TGTGCCAGCAGTTTAGGCGGACAGGCCGGCGGTCAGCCCCAGCATTTT. It specifies CASSLGGQAGGQPQHF. The chain uses TRBV28 and TRBJ1-5; 7 bases are a match to TRBD1. Per the germline V gene, CDR1 is MDHEN and CDR2 is SYDVKM. The J segment lost 6 bases and the V segment lost 2 bases, leaving 10 bases of the junction unmatched. The CDR3 runs 16 residues. The whole variable domain, filled in from reference TRBV28 and TRBJ1-5, reads DVKVTQSSRYLVKRTGEKVFLECVQDMDHENMFWYRQDPGLGLRLIYFSYDVKMKEKGDIPEGYSVSREKKERFSLILESASTNQTSMYLCASSLGGQAGGQPQHFGDGTRLSIL.

The gene calls are TRBV4-2 and TRBJ2-3; TRBD1 agrees at 10 bases. V gave up 1 base and J gave up 8 bases; unmatched junction bases: 9. Per the germline V gene, CDR1 is LGHNA and CDR2 is YNFKEQ. This CDR3 region has 16 residues. The CDR3 bases are TGTGCCAGCAGCCAAGCGGGACAGGGGAGTAGAGGTACGCAGTATTTT. Amino acids: CASSQAGQGSRGTQYF.

The rearrangement links TRBV18 to TRBJ2-7; tentative D call: TRBD1 (6 bases). V lost 3 bases and J 5 bases, leaving 17 bases between the germline ends. Germline V gives CDR1 KGHSH, CDR2 LQKENI. CDR3 length equals 15 residues. CDR3 sequence: CASSPRGQRVDEQYF. The DNA of the CDR3 is TGTGCCAGCTCACCTCGGGGACAAAGGGTGGACGAGCAGTACTTC.

The chain combines TRBV4-3 with TRBJ2-7; 8 bases are a match to TRBD2. This CDR3 region has 16 residues. J lost 2 bases, V lost 0 bases, and 6 bases had no gene match. CDR1 is LGHNA and CDR2 is YSLEER in the germline V gene. DNA for the CDR3: TGCGCCAGCAGCCAAGATCCCGAACTAGCGGCCTACGAGCAGTACTTC. Amino acid sequence: CASSQDPELAAYEQYF.

This chain joins TRBV13 and TRBJ2-7, with 8 bases identical to TRBD2. This CDR3 region has 14 residues. Unmatched junction bases numbered 5, after V lost 2 bases and J lost 5 bases. CDR1 and CDR2 from the germline V gene are PRHDT and FYEKMQ (reference sequence). CDR3 nucleotides: TGTGCCAGCAGCTTAAGCGGGAGAGGTGACGAGCAGTACTTC. It translates to CASSLSGRGDEQYF.

A note on this clone: The sample contains more than one DNA sequence encoding this CDR3. The rearrangement links TRBV7-9 to TRBJ1-4; D uncertain. The germline V gene has CDR1 SEHNR and CDR2 FQNEAQ (reference sequence). V was cut by 1 base and J by 3 bases, with 6 bases left in between. CDR3 length: 14 residues. As DNA, the CDR3 is TGTGCCAGCAGCTTAGGCAGGTCTAATGAAAAACTGTTTTTT. Residues: CASSLGRSNEKLFF.

This clone was counted between two and nine times. The J gene is TRBJ1-5, the V gene TRBV7-2, with a weak D call TRBD1 (5 bases). Germline V gene sequence: CDR1 SGHTA, CDR2 FQGNSA. The CDR3 loop spans 14 amino acids. V lost 6 bases and J lost 0, with 9 bases in between. The CDR3 protein is CASSSTASNQPQHF. The DNA of the CDR3 is TGTGCCAGCAGTTCGACAGCTAGCAATCAGCCCCAGCATTTT.

J is TRBJ1-1 and V is TRBV12-5; 8 bases map to TRBD1. This CDR3 spans 15 amino acids. Looked up from germline, CDR1 is LGHNT and CDR2 is FRNRAP. V trimming: 9 bases; J trimming: 0 bases; junction bases outside the gene matches: 9. The CDR3 DNA is TGTGCTAGCGGGCAGGGGGCGACTATGAACACTGAAGCTTTCTTT. Amino acid sequence: CASGQGATMNTEAFF.

This rearrangement joins TRBV7-2 to TRBJ1-1, with unresolved D. CDR3 length equals 13 residues. Between the trimmed V and J ends, which lost 5 bases and 11 bases, there was a span of 18 bases. Germline values: CDR1 SGHTA, CDR2 FQGNSA. The chain's CDR3 is CASSSLVRGSAFF. The CDR3, as DNA: TGTGCCAGCAGCAGCTTGGTCCGGGGAAGCGCTTTCTTT. Supplemented by reference TRBV7-2 and TRBJ1-1, the full variable domain reads GAGVSQSPSNKVTEKGKDVELRCDPISGHTALYWYRQSLGQGLEFLIYFQGNSAPDKSGLPSDRFSAERTGGSVSTLTIQRTQQEDSAVYLCASSSLVRGSAFFGQGTRLTVV.

V usage is TRBV14 and J usage is TRBJ2-1, with D maybe TRBD2 (5 bases). The CDR3 sequence is 13 residues long. V was clipped by 0 bases and J by 6 bases, with 6 bases between them. CDR1 SGHDN and CDR2 FVKESK come from the germline V gene. Here the CDR3 DNA reads TGTGCCAGCAGCCAAGACGGAGGCAATGAGCAGTTCTTC. Residues: CASSQDGGNEQFF.

This rearrangement joins TRBV11-2 to TRBJ2-7, with a weak D call TRBD1 (6 bases). This CDR3 contains 13 residues. CDR1 is SGHAT and CDR2 is FQNNGV in the germline V gene. Trimming took off 4 bases at V and 4 bases at J, with 11 bases between the two ends. CDR3 sequence: CASSSWTAYEQYF. CDR3 nucleotide sequence: TGTGCCAGCAGCTCTTGGACAGCTTACGAGCAGTACTTC. The entire variable domain, with the rest obtained from reference TRBV11-2 and TRBJ2-7, is as follows: EAGVAQSPRYKIIEKRQSVAFWCNPISGHATLYWYQQILGQGPKLLIQFQNNGVVDDSQLPKDRFSAERLKGVDSTLKIQPAKLEDSAVYLCASSSWTAYEQYFGPGTRLTVT.

This chain uses TRBV4-3 with TRBJ2-7; TRBD2 matches 14 bases. Per the germline V gene, CDR1 is LGHNA and CDR2 is YSLEER. The CDR3 spans 18 residues. The junction had 9 bases not matched to a gene; V was cut back by 1 base and J by 4 bases. CDR3 amino acids: CASSQAKGGLAGVYEQYF. The CDR3 DNA follows: TGCGCCAGCAGCCAAGCTAAAGGGGGACTAGCGGGAGTATACGAGCAGTACTTC.

A word on this clone: The identical CDR3 is also encoded by other nucleotide sequences in the sample. The chain combines TRBV5-8 with TRBJ2-3; TRBD2 is a possible D gene (6 bases). V lost 0 bases and J lost 2, with 10 bases in between. The CDR3 is 15 residues long. In germline, CDR1 is SGHTS, CDR2 YDEGEE. In DNA, the CDR3 is TGTGCCAGCAGCTTGGTAGGAGGGGACACAGATACGCAGTATTTT. Its translation: CASSLVGGDTDTQYF.